This T cell receptor beta chain was captured in a study of blood T cell repertoires in COVID-19. CDR3 length: 14 residues. Trimming shortened V by 6 bases and J by 10 bases, and 16 bases separated the two germline ends. Germline V CDR1 and CDR2: KGHSH, LQKENI. Sequencing used immunoSEQ multiplex PCR; TCRdb keeps in-frame clones, though not all of them. The repertoire includes around 160,000 clones, around nine tenths of them detected once, and about 1.2% sits in the top ten. This TCR came from a woman aged 25-40 years with acute COVID-19. Sequencing was done on a sample of PBMCs or T cells enriched from blood (not recorded which). The chain couples TRBV18 to TRBJ1-6; D perhaps matches TRBD1 (5 bases). CDR3 loop: CASSQDQGRSPLHF. CDR3 nucleotide sequence: TGTGCCAGCTCCCAAGACCAGGGAAGGTCACCCCTCCACTTT.